The entry below describes one T cell receptor beta chain. No antigen is known for it. This sample stems from a study of tumor and adjacent non-tumor tissue in lung cancer. Looking at the study overall: Histology: about a dozen adenocarcinoma, 2 squamous cell carcinoma, 1 small cell lung cancer. Stage I to III disease affected roughly ten men and about 5 women aged about 31 to 85.

Study conclusions and caveats: Significantly higher TCR diversity was found in tumor than normal lung.

TCRbeta libraries were built with three rounds of nested PCR, modified from ARM-PCR. Using its own MiXCR run on the multiplex PCR reads, TCRdb lists one record per CDR3 protein. The sample includes 60,000 to 85,000 distinct CDR3 sequences, over 65% of them seen just once. The template was RNA from unsorted bulk tissue. This non-tumor lung sample came from over 3 cm beyond the tumor edge. The CDR3 length is 15 residues. Trimming stripped 11 bases from V and 6 bases from J, with 23 bases between. From germline, CDR1 is MDHEN and CDR2 SYDVKM. The receptor was isolated from a man between 65 and 79 years old with non-small cell lung cancer. Material: distant non-tumor lung tissue. The chain joins TRBV28 to TRBJ2-1, with D possibly TRBD2 on 6 matching bases. As DNA, the CDR3 is TGTGCCTACAGCCGTCCCGGGATGGAGGGCAATGAGCAGTTCTTC. As protein: CAYSRPGMEGNEQFF.